The 13 T cell receptor beta chains listed next were all sequenced from one sample in a study of shared clonotypes between healthy human individuals. Assay used: immunoSEQ multiplex PCR; TCRdb lists only in-frame clones, some missing. This sample has 1.5 million to 2.5 million clones, with about 95% found just once. Naivety among CD8 cells was defined by CD45RO negativity and positive CCR7 selection, thereby excluding terminally differentiated effector memory CD45RA+ cells. Sequenced sample: naive CD8+ T cells sorted from blood. The receptors shown here come from a man aged 18 to 35 in good health.

The chain joins TRBV27 to TRBJ2-5, with D perhaps TRBD1 (6 bases). The CDR3 consists of 16 residues. V was clipped by 2 bases and J by 10 bases, with 23 bases between them. Germline lookup yields CDR1 MNHEY and CDR2 SMNVEV (reference sequence). CDR3 coding DNA: TGTGCCAGCAGTTTAAAGCCGGGACACAATGTAGAGGACCAGTACTTC. Protein sequence: CASSLKPGHNVEDQYF.

The chain carries TRBV15 and TRBJ2-7; 7 bases map to TRBD2. Losses at the gene ends were 0 bases for V and 6 bases for J; bases not matched to a gene: 5. The germline V gene encodes CDR1 LNHNV and CDR2 YYDKDF (reference sequence). The CDR3 covers 14 residues. CDR3 DNA: TGTGCCACCAGCAGAGACAGACTAGCCAGCGAGCAGTACTTC. Translated: CATSRDRLASEQYF.

The gene calls are TRBV6-5 and TRBJ1-2; D not certain. The CDR3 runs 13 residues. Trimming removed 9 bases from V and 1 base from J, with 12 bases in between. The germline V gene has CDR1 MNHEY and CDR2 SVGAGI. The DNA for the CDR3 is TGTGCCAGTCACGACGGGGATAACTATGGCTACACCTTC. It translates to CASHDGDNYGYTF.

The chain links TRBV29-1 to TRBJ2-5; no clear D. Trimming shortened V by 4 bases and J by 5 bases, and 5 bases separated the two germline ends. The CDR3 has 10 amino acids. Per the germline V gene, CDR1 is SQVTM and CDR2 is ANQGSEA. The CDR3 coding sequence is TGCAGCGTTGTCGGTGAGACCCAGTACTTC. Its protein is CSVVGETQYF.

In DNA form, the CDR3 reads TGTGCCAGCTCACCAATTTCGGGAGTAGAGACCCAGTACTTC. It encodes CASSPISGVETQYF. This chain connects TRBV18 to TRBJ2-5; the D gene is possibly TRBD2 (6 bases). V gave up 2 bases and J gave up 4 bases, with 11 bases separating them. CDR1 and CDR2 from the germline V gene are KGHSH and LQKENI. CDR3 size: 14 residues.

The V call is TRBV4-1, the J call TRBJ2-7; 7 bases line up with TRBD2. The V gene end was trimmed by 0 bases and the J gene end by 4 bases; junction bases not matched to a gene: 9. Germline CDR1 reads MGHRA; CDR2 reads YSYEKL. This CDR3 spans 16 amino acids. The CDR3 nucleotides read TGCGCCAGCAGCCAAGATGCTAGCGGCCTATTTTACGAGCAGTACTTC. Its protein is CASSQDASGLFYEQYF.

A few counts support this clone. The chain joins TRBV4-2 to TRBJ1-2; 8 bases are shared with TRBD1. Losses at the gene ends were 5 bases for V and 6 bases for J; bases not matched to a gene: 11. Germline V gene lookup returns CDR1 LGHNA and CDR2 YNFKEQ. The CDR3 loop spans 15 amino acids. The CDR3 loop reads CASSSHPGGANGYTF. Written as DNA, the CDR3 is TGTGCCAGCAGCTCTCACCCAGGGGGCGCGAATGGCTACACCTTC.

CDR3 protein: CASSPPVTGPGNTIYF. The DNA of the CDR3 is TGTGCCAGCTCACCACCGGTCACAGGGCCTGGAAACACCATATATTTT. The chain has TRBV18 and TRBJ1-3, with a possible D match to TRBD1 (6 bases). CDR1 KGHSH and CDR2 LQKENI come from the germline V gene. This CDR3 is 16 amino acids long. V lost 0 bases, J lost 2 bases, and 11 bases lay in between.

The chain couples TRBV27 to TRBJ2-1; the D is unclear. The germline gives CDR1 MNHEY, CDR2 SMNVEV (reference sequence). Deletions cut 4 bases from V and 7 bases from J, with 8 bases between. The CDR3 runs 12 residues. The CDR3 nucleotides are TGTGCCAGCAGTTCGAACTGGAATGAGCAGTTCTTC. Its protein product is CASSSNWNEQFF.

The rearrangement joins TRBV7-9 to TRBJ2-7, with 14 bases aligning to TRBD2. Trimming at V came to 5 bases and at J to 0 bases, leaving 9 bases not matched to a gene. The CDR3 consists of 18 residues. Per germline, CDR1 SEHNR and CDR2 FQNEAQ (reference sequence). The CDR3 region is CASSPGLAGGPSSYEQYF. CDR3 bases: TGTGCCAGCAGCCCCGGACTAGCGGGGGGCCCGAGCTCCTACGAGCAGTACTTC.

V is TRBV30 and J is TRBJ2-2; 8 positions match TRBD1. CDR3 length: 15 residues. V trimming: 2 bases; J trimming: 5 bases; junction bases outside the gene matches: 7. Per the germline V gene, CDR1 is GTSNPN and CDR2 is SVGIG (reference sequence). The CDR3 reads CAWSPATGVTGELFF. The CDR3 DNA is TGTGCCTGGAGTCCAGCGACAGGGGTAACCGGGGAGCTGTTTTTT.

This clone was detected a few times. The genes are TRBV9 and TRBJ2-4; TRBD1 matches at 8 bases. After removal of 4 bases from V and 7 bases from J, the junction contained 7 bases not matched to a gene. The CDR3 consists of 14 residues. The germline V gene has CDR1 SGDLS and CDR2 YYNGEE. Here the CDR3 DNA reads TGTGCCAGCAGCTCAACAGGGGGACTGAACATTCAGTACTTC. The encoded protein is CASSSTGGLNIQYF.

V is TRBV5-4 and J is TRBJ2-7; TRBD1 agrees at 8 bases. The trim removed 4 bases at V and 2 bases at J, leaving 8 bases unmatched. Germline V lookup: CDR1 SGHNT, CDR2 YYREEE (reference sequence). This CDR3 has 15 residues. The CDR3 region is CASSIGQGLPYEQYF. The CDR3 coding sequence is TGTGCCAGCAGCATCGGACAGGGACTTCCCTACGAGCAGTACTTC.